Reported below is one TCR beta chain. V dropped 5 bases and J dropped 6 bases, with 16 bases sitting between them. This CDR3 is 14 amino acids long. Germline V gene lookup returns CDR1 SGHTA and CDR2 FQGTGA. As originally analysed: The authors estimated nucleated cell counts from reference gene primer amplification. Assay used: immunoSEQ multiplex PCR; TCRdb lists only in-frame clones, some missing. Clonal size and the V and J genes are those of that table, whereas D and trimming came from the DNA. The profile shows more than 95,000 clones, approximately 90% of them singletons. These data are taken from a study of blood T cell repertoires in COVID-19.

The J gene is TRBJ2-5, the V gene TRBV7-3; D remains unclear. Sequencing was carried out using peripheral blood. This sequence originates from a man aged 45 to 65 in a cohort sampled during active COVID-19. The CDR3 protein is CASSPTVSLKTQYF. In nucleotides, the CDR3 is TGTGCCAGCAGCCCGACCGTTAGCTTGAAGACCCAGTACTTC.